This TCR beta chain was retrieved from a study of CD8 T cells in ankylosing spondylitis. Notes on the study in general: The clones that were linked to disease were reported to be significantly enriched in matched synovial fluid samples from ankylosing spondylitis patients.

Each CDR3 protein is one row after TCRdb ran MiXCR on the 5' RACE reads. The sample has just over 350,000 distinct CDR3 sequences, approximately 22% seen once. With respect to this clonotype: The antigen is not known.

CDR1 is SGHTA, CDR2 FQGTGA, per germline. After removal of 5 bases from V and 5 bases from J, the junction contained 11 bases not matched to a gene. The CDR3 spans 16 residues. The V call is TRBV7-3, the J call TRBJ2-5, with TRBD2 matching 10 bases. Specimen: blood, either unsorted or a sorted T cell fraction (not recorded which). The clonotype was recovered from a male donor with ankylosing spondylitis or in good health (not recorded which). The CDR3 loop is CASSERTSGLGETQYF. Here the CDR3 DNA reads TGTGCCAGCAGCGAGCGGACTAGCGGATTGGGGGAGACCCAGTACTTC. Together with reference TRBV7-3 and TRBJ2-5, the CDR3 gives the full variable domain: GAGVSQTPSNKVTEKGKYVELRCDPISGHTALYWYRQSLGQGPEFLIYFQGTGAADDSGLPNDRFFAVRPEGSVSTLKIQRTERGDSAVYLCASSERTSGLGETQYFGPGTRLLVL.